This T cell receptor beta chain was retrieved from a study of shared clonotypes between healthy human individuals. Study context: Three plates were used per donor for CD4 naive, three for CD4 memory, two for CD8 naive and one for CD8 memory. General study results and limits: At large depth, rarefaction still showed sorted-subset sequencing to be incomplete. Compared with memory subsets, naive subsets generally had larger estimated richness.

Assay: immunoSEQ multiplex PCR; the TCRdb copy retains only in-frame clones and omits some. The data show roughly 760,000 clones, approximately 74% seen once. As to this clone: Its antigen is as yet unknown.

This CDR3 is 15 amino acids long. The J segment lost 6 bases and the V segment lost 6 bases, leaving 10 bases of the junction unmatched. CDR1 is MNHNS and CDR2 is SASEGT in the germline V gene. Sequenced material: memory CD4+ T cells sorted from blood. Subset specified: CD45RA-negative fraction. The rearrangement uses TRBV6-1 and TRBJ1-2; 10 bases match TRBD1. This TCR was recovered from a young woman in good health. The CDR3 bases are TGTGCCAGCAGGGGGGGAGGGGACAGGGGCAATGGCTACACCTTC. It encodes CASRGGGDRGNGYTF.